One sample yielded the 12 T cell receptor beta chains listed below, sequenced in a study of cytomegalovirus exposure and HLA in healthy donors. PCR involved 60 Vbeta and 13 Jbeta primers. TCRdb's table, derived via immunoSEQ multiplex PCR, lists solely in-frame clones and lacks some. The sample has some 140,000 clones; about 87% are singletons. Sequencing used PBMCs. These receptor sequences come from a woman between 25 and 40 years old in good health and CMV-seronegative.

This clone was seen a handful of times. This chain joins TRBV18 and TRBJ1-2; no clear D gene. The CDR3 totals 11 residues. Per germline, CDR1 KGHSH and CDR2 LQKENI. V was cut by 4 bases and J by 7 bases, with 7 bases left in between. Here the CDR3 reads CASSLGRGYTF. CDR3 nucleotides: TGTGCCAGCTCACTGGGCCGTGGCTACACCTTC.

This clone was observed a single time. The gene calls are TRBV30 and TRBJ2-3; 11 nucleotides match TRBD2. The junction had 8 bases not matched to a gene; V was cut back by 0 bases and J by 6 bases. The CDR3 covers 16 residues. Germline CDR1 reads GTSNPN; CDR2 reads SVGIG (reference sequence). This chain's CDR3 is CAWSVRLAGGSDTQYF. The CDR3 DNA follows: TGTGCCTGGAGTGTACGCCTAGCGGGAGGTTCGGATACGCAGTATTTT. The variable domain in full, completed from reference TRBV30 and TRBJ2-3, reads SQTIHQWPATLVQPVGSPLSLECTVEGTSNPNLYWYRQAAGRGLQLLFYSVGIGQISSEVPQNLSASRPQDRQFILSSKKLLLSDSGFYLCAWSVRLAGGSDTQYFGPGTRLTVL.

This clone was detected only a few times. A junction end diverges from the germline sequence, so it may reflect a read error. J is TRBJ2-2 and V is TRBV6-5; TRBD1 agrees at 10 bases. Per germline, CDR1 MNHEY and CDR2 SVGAGI. The CDR3 is 15 residues long. The CDR3 reads CASSDSGQGTGELFF. The CDR3 DNA sequence: TGTGCCAGCAGTGACTCGGGACAGGGGACCGGGGAGCTGTTTTTT.

CDR3 sequence (DNA): TGTGCCAGCAGCTTCCGACTAGCGGGGGACCTTACTTTAGCCAAAAACATTCAGTACTTC. Its protein is CASSFRLAGDLTLAKNIQYF. The V and J genes are TRBV2 and TRBJ2-4, with 12 bases fitting TRBD2. The CDR3 extends over 20 amino acids. V lost 6 bases and J lost 0; bases outside the gene matches: 15. Germline V lookup: CDR1 SNHLY, CDR2 FYNNEI.

V and J are TRBV6-5 and TRBJ2-1; D is uncertain. Trimming stripped 4 bases from V and 6 bases from J, with 16 bases between. Per the germline V gene, CDR1 is MNHEY and CDR2 is SVGAGI. The CDR3 spans 15 residues. This CDR3 is CASSSSPTFLNEQFF. DNA for the CDR3: TGTGCCAGCAGTTCCTCCCCGACTTTTCTCAATGAGCAGTTCTTC.

V and J are TRBV9 and TRBJ1-2; TRBD1 is a possible D gene (6 bases). The CDR3 sequence is 13 residues long. Trimming left V 7 bases short and J 8 bases short, with 18 bases between. The germline CDR1 and CDR2 sequences are SGDLS and YYNGEE. Written as DNA, the CDR3 is TGTGCCAGCCAGGGGCTGGCGGTAGGCGGCTACACCTTC. Protein: CASQGLAVGGYTF.

The genes are TRBV28 and TRBJ2-7, with 8 bases fitting TRBD1. J was trimmed by 3 bases and V by 6 bases; bases with no gene match: 7. The CDR3 covers 14 residues. Per the germline V gene, CDR1 is MDHEN and CDR2 is SYDVKM. The CDR3 reads CASSTPGQGYEQYF. The CDR3 DNA sequence: TGTGCCAGCAGCACCCCCGGACAGGGCTACGAGCAGTACTTC.

The chain couples TRBV4-3 to TRBJ1-1; a weak D match, TRBD1 (5 bases). Deletions cut 0 bases from V and 3 bases from J, with 11 bases between. Germline CDR1 and CDR2: LGHNA and YSLEER. The CDR3 sequence is 15 residues long. CDR3 sequence reads: CASSQEILQDTEAFF. For the CDR3, the DNA is TGCGCCAGCAGCCAAGAGATACTACAGGACACTGAAGCTTTCTTT.

V and J are TRBV5-6 and TRBJ2-3; 11 nucleotides match TRBD2. CDR1 is SGHDT, CDR2 YYEEEE, per germline. After removal of 1 base from V and 2 bases from J, the junction contained 9 bases not matched to a gene. The CDR3 has 18 residues. The CDR3 DNA reads as TGTGCCAGCAGCTTGTTCGGAACTAGCGGGGGACTCACAGATACGCAGTATTTT. Its protein product is CASSLFGTSGGLTDTQYF. Full variable domain (remainder filled in from reference TRBV5-6 and TRBJ2-3): DAGVTQSPTHLIKTRGQQVTLRCSPKSGHDTVSWYQQALGQGPQFIFQYYEEEERQRGNFPDRFSGHQFPNYSSELNVNALLLGDSALYLCASSLFGTSGGLTDTQYFGPGTRLTVL.

J is TRBJ2-1 and V is TRBV5-5, with D perhaps matching TRBD2 (6 bases). Germline V gene lookup returns CDR1 SGHKS and CDR2 YYEKEE (reference sequence). V lost 0 bases to trimming and J lost 4 bases, with 17 bases between them. This CDR3 has 17 residues. The CDR3 protein is CASSLGHQGRPYNEQFF. In DNA, the CDR3 is TGTGCCAGCAGCTTGGGACACCAAGGGAGGCCATACAATGAGCAGTTCTTC. The complete variable domain, with remaining parts taken from reference TRBV5-5 and TRBJ2-1, reads DAGVTQSPTHLIKTRGQQVTLRCSPISGHKSVSWYQQVLGQGPQFIFQYYEKEERGRGNFPDRFSARQFPNYSSELNVNALLLGDSALYLCASSLGHQGRPYNEQFFGPGTRLTVL.

This sequence joins TRBV6-5 and TRBJ1-2; 7 positions match TRBD1. Per the germline V gene, CDR1 is MNHEY and CDR2 is SVGAGI. Trimming removed 7 bases from V and 4 bases from J; junction bases left unmatched: 12. This CDR3 region has 15 residues. CDR3 coding DNA: TGTGCCAGCACCCCTACGGGACAGAGACGCTATGGCTACACCTTC. Its translation: CASTPTGQRRYGYTF.

The chain joins TRBV7-9 to TRBJ2-7; tentative D call: TRBD2 (6 bases). This CDR3 is built from 15 residues. V lost 2 bases to trimming and J lost 0 bases, with 11 bases between them. Germline V lookup: CDR1 SEHNR, CDR2 FQNEAQ (reference sequence). CDR3 nucleotides: TGTGCCAGCAGCTTATCGGGAGCGGGCTCCTACGAGCAGTACTTC. It specifies CASSLSGAGSYEQYF. The full variable domain, in which reference TRBV7-9 and TRBJ2-7 provide the parts outside the CDR3, is DTGVSQNPRHKITKRGQNVTFRCDPISEHNRLYWYRQTLGQGPEFLTYFQNEAQLEKSRLLSDRFSAERPKGSFSTLEIQRTEQGDSAMYLCASSLSGAGSYEQYFGPGTRLTVT.